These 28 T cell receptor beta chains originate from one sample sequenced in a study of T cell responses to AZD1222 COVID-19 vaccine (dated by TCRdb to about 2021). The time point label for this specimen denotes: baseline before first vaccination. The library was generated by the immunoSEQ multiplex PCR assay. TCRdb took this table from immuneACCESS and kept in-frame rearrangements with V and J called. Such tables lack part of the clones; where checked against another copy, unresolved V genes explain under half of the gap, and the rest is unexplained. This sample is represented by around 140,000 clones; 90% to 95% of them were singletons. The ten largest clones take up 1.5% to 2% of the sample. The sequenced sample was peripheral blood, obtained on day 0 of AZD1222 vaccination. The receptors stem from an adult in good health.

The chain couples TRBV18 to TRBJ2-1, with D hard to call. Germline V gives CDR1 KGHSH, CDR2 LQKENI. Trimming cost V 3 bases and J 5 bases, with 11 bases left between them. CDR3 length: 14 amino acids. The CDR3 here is CASSPLDRDNEQFF. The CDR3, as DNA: TGTGCCAGCTCACCCCTGGACCGGGACAATGAGCAGTTCTTC.

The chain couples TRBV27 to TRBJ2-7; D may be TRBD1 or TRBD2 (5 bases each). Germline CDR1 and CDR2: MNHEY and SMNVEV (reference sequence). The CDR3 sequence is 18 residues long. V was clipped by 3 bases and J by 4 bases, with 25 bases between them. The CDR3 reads CASSFSPVRGAKGYEQYF. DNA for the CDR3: TGTGCCAGCAGTTTCTCGCCTGTGAGAGGGGCAAAGGGATACGAGCAGTACTTC.

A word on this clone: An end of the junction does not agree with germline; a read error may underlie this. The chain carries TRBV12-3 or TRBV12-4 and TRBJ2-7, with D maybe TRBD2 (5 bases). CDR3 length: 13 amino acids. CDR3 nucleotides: TGTGCCAGCAGTCGCGGGTCCTCCAACGAGCAGTACTTC. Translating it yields CASSRGSSNEQYF.

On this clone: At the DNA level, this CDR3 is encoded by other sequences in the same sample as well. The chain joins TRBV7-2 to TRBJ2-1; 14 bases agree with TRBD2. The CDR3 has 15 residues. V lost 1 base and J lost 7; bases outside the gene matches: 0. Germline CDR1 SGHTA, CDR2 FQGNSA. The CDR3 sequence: CASSLGLAGGNEQFF. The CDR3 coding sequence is TGTGCCAGCAGCTTAGGACTAGCGGGAGGGAATGAGCAGTTCTTC.

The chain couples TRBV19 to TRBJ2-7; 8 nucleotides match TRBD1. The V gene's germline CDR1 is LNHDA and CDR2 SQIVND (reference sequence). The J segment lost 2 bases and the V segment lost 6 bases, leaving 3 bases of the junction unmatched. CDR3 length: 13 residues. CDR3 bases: TGTGCCAGTAGAGACAGGGGTCCCTACGAGCAGTACTTC. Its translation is CASRDRGPYEQYF.

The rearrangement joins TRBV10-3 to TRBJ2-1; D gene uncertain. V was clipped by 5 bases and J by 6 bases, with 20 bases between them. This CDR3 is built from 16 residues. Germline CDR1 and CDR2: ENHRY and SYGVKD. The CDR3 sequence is CAISKETRPSTNEQFF. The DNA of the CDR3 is TGTGCCATCAGTAAAGAGACACGCCCGTCCACCAATGAGCAGTTCTTC.

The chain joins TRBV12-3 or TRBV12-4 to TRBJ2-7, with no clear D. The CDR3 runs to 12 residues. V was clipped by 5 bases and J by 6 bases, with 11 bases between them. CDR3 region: CASSPRPGEQYF. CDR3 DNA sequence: TGTGCCAGCAGTCCGAGGCCGGGCGAGCAGTACTTC.

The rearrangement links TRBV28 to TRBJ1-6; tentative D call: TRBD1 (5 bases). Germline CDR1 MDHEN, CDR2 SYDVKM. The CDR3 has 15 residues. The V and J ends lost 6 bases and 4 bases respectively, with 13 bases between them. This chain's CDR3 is CASRVTQEYNSPLHF. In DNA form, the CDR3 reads TGTGCCAGCAGGGTGACACAGGAGTATAATTCACCCCTCCACTTT.

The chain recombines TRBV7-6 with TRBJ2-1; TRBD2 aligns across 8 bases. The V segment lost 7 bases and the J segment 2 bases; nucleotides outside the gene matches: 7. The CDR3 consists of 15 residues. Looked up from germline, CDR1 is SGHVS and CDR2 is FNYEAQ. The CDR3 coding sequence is TGTGCCAGCACCCCTGGACTAGCAGCCTACAATGAGCAGTTCTTC. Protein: CASTPGLAAYNEQFF.

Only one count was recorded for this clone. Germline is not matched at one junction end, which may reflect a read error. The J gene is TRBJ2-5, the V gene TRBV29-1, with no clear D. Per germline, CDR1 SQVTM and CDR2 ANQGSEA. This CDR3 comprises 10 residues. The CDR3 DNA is TGCAGCGTTAACCAAGAGATCCAGTACTTC. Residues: CSVNQEIQYF.

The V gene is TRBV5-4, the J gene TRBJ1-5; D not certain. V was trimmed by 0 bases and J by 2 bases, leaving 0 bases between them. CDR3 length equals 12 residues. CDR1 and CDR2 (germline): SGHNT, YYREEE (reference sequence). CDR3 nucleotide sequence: TGTGCCAGCAGCTTGGGCAATCAGCCCCAGCATTTT. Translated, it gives CASSLGNQPQHF.

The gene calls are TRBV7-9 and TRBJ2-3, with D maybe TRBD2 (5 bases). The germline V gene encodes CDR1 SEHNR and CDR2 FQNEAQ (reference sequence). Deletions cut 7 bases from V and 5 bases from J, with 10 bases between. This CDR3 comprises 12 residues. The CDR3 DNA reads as TGTGCCAGCATCCGAGGAGGAGATACGCAGTATTTT. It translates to CASIRGGDTQYF.

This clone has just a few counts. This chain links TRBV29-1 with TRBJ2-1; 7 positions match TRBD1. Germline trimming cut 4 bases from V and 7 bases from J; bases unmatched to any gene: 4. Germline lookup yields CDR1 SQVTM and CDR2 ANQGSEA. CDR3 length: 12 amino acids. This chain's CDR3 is CSVGVRGNEQFF. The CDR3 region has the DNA TGCAGCGTTGGGGTCAGGGGGAATGAGCAGTTCTTC.

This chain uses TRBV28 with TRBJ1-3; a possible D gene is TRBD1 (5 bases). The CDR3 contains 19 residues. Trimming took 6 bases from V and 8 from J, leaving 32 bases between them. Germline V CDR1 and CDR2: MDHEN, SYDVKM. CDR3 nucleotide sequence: TGTGCCAGCAGGGGGCCCCCCCCGGCCGAACTTCTAACAATTGACACCATATATTTT. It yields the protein CASRGPPPAELLTIDTIYF.

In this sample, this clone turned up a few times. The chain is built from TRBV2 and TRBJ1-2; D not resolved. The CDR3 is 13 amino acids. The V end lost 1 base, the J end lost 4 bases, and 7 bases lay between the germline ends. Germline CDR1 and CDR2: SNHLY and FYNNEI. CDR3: CASSEGTLYGYTF. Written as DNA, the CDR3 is TGTGCCAGCAGTGAAGGAACCCTCTATGGCTACACCTTC.

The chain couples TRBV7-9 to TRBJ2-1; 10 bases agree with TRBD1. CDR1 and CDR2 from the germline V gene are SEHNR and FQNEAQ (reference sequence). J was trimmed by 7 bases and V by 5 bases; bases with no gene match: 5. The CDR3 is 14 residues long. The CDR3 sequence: CASSDRGLGNEQFF. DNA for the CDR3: TGTGCCAGCAGCGACAGGGGGCTGGGAAATGAGCAGTTCTTC.

The CDR3 loop reads CASRTGGARQPQHF. Here the CDR3 DNA reads TGCGCCAGCAGGACGGGGGGCGCGCGTCAGCCCCAGCATTTT. The chain joins TRBV5-1 to TRBJ1-5; D is possibly TRBD1 (6 bases). The germline CDR1 and CDR2 sequences are SGHRS and YFSETQ. Trimming shortened V by 5 bases and J by 6 bases, and 15 bases separated the two germline ends. The CDR3 length is 14 residues.

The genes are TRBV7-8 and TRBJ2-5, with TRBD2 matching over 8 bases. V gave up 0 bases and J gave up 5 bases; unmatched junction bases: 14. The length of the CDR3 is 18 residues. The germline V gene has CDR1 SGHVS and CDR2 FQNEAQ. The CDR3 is CASSLAVGGSGAMETQYF. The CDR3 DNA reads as TGTGCCAGCAGCTTAGCGGTGGGTGGTAGCGGGGCCATGGAGACCCAGTACTTC.

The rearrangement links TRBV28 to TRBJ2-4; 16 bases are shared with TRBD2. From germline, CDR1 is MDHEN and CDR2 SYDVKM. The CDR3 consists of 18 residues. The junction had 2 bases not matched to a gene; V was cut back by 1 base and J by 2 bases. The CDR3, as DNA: TGTGCCAGCAGTTTATTGGGACTAGCGGGAGGGACCAAAAACATTCAGTACTTC. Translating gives CASSLLGLAGGTKNIQYF.

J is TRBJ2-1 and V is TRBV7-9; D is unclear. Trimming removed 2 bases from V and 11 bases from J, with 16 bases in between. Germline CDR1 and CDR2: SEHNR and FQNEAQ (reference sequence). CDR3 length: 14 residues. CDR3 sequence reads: CASSLPRRHGKQFF. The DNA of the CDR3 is TGTGCCAGCAGCTTACCCCGCCGCCATGGGAAGCAGTTCTTC.

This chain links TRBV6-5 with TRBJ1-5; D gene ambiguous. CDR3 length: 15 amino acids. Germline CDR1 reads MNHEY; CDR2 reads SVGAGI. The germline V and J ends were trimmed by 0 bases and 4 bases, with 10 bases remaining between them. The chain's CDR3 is CASSYSRHPNQPQHF. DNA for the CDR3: TGTGCCAGCAGTTACTCCCGACATCCTAATCAGCCCCAGCATTTT.

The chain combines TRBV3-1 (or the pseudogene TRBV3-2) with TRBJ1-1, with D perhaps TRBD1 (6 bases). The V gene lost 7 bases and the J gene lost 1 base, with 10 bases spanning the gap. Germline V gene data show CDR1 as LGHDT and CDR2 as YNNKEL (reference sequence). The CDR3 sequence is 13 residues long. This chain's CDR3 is CASTPDRNTEAFF. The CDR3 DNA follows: TGTGCCAGCACTCCGGACAGGAACACTGAAGCTTTCTTT.

CDR3 sequence reads: CASSPRGTYGGAGGYTF. The DNA of the CDR3 is TGTGCCAGCAGCCCCAGGGGTACCTATGGGGGCGCGGGTGGCTACACCTTC. The chain employs TRBV7-2 and TRBJ1-2; D is possibly TRBD1 (6 bases). The germline V gene has CDR1 SGHTA and CDR2 FQGNSA. The CDR3 length is 17 residues. The V end was cut by 5 bases, the J end by 7 bases, with 26 bases between.

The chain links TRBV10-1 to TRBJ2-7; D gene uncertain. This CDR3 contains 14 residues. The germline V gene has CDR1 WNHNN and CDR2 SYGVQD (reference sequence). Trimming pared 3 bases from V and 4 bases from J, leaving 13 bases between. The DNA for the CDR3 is TGCGCCAGCAGTGAAAAAGTACCTACGTACGAGCAGTACTTC. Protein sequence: CASSEKVPTYEQYF.

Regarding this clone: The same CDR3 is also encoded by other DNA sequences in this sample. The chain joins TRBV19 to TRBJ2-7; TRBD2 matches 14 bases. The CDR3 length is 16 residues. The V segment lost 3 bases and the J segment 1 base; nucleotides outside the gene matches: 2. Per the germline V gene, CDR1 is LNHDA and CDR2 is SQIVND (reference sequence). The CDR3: CASSMTSGRVSYEQYF. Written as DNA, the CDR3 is TGTGCCAGTAGTATGACTAGCGGGAGGGTTTCCTACGAGCAGTACTTC.

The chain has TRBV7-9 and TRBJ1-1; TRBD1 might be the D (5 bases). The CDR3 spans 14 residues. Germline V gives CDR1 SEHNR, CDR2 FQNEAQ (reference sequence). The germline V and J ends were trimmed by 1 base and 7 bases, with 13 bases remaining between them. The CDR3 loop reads CASSLEVGRVEAFF. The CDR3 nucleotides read TGTGCCAGCAGCTTAGAGGTGGGCAGGGTTGAAGCTTTCTTT.

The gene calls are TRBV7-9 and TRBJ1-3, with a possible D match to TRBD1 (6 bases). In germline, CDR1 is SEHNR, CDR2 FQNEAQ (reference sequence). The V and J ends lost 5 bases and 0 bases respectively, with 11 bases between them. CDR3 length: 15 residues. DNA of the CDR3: TGTGCCAGCAGCCCCTGGACAGCCTCTGGAAACACCATATATTTT. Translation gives CASSPWTASGNTIYF.

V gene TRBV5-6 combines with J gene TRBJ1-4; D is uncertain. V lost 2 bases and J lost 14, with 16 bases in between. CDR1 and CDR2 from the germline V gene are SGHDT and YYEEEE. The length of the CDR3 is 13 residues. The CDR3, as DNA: TGTGCCAGCAGCTTCAACGTCCGCTCGGCCCTGTTTTTT. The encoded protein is CASSFNVRSALFF.